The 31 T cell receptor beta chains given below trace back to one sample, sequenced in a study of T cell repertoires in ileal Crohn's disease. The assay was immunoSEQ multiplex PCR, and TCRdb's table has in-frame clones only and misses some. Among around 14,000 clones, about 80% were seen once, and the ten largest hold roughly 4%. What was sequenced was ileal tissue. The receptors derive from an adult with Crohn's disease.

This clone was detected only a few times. The CDR3 here is CASSEAGLAGGSPYEQYF. For the CDR3, the DNA is TGTGCCAGCAGTGAAGCTGGCCTAGCGGGGGGATCCCCCTACGAGCAGTACTTC. V usage is TRBV6-1 and J usage is TRBJ2-7, with 11 nucleotides matching TRBD2. The CDR3 length is 18 residues. CDR1 MNHNS and CDR2 SASEGT come from the germline V gene. After removal of 0 bases from V and 2 bases from J, the junction contained 9 bases not matched to a gene.

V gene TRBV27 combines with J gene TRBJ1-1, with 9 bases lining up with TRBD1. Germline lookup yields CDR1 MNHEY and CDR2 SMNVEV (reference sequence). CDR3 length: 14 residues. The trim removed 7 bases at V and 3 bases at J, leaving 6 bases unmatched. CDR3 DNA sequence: TGTGCCAGCAAGGGACAGGGTGGGTACACTGAAGCTTTCTTT. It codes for CASKGQGGYTEAFF.

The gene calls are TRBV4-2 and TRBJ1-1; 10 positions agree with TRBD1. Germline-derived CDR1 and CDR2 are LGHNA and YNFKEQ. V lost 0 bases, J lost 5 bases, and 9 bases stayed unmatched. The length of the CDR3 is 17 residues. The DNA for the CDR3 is TGTGCCAGCAGCCAAGATCTAGGACAGGGGGGGAAGACTGAAGCTTTCTTT. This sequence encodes CASSQDLGQGGKTEAFF.

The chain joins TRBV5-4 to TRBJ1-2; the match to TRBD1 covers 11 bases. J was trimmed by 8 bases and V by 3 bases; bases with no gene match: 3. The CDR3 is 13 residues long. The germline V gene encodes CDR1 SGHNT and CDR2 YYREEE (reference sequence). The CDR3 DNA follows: TGTGCCAGCAGCTACCGGACAGGGGGCGGCTACACCTTC. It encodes CASSYRTGGGYTF.

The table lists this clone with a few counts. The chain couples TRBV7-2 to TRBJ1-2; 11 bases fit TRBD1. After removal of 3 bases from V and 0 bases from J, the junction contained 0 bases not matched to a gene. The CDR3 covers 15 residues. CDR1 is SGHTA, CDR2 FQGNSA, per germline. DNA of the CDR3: TGTGCCAGCAGCTTGGACAGGGGGCCTAACTATGGCTACACCTTC. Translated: CASSLDRGPNYGYTF.

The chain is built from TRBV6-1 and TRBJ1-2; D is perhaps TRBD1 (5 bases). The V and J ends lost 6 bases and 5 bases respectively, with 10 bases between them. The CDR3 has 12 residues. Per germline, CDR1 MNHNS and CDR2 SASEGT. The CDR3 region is CASRPGQYGYTF. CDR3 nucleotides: TGTGCCAGCAGACCCGGACAATATGGCTACACCTTC.

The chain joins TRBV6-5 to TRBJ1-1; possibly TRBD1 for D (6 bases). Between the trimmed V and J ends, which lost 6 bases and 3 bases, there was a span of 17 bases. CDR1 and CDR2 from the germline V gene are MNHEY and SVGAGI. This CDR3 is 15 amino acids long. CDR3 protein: CASRDTRGWDTEAFF. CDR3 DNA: TGTGCCAGCAGAGACACCAGGGGCTGGGACACTGAAGCTTTCTTT.

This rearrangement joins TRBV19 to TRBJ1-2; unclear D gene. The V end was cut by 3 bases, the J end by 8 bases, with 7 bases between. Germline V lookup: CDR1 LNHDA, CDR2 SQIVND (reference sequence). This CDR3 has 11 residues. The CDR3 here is CASSMGRGYTF. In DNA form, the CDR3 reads TGTGCCAGTAGTATGGGCAGGGGCTACACCTTC. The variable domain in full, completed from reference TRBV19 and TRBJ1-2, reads DGGITQSPKYLFRKEGQNVTLSCEQNLNHDAMYWYRQDPGQGLRLIYYSQIVNDFQKGDIAEGYSVSREKKESFPLTVTSAQKNPTAFYLCASSMGRGYTFGSGTRLTVV.

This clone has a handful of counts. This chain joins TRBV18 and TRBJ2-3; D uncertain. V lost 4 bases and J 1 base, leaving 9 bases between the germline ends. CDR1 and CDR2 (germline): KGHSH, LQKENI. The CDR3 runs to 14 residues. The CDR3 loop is CASSRSFRTDTQYF. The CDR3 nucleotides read TGTGCCAGCTCACGGAGCTTTCGCACAGATACGCAGTATTTT. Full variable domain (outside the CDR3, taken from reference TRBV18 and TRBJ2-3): NAGVMQNPRHLVRRRGQEARLRCSPMKGHSHVYWYRQLPEEGLKFMVYLQKENIIDESGMPKERFSAEFPKEGPSILRIQQVVRGDSAAYFCASSRSFRTDTQYFGPGTRLTVL.

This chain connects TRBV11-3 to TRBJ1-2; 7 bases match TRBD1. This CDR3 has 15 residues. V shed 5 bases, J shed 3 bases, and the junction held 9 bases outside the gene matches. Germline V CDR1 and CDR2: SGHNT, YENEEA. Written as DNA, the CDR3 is TGTGCCAGCAGCGCCTGGACAGGCCTTTACTATGGCTACACCTTC. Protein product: CASSAWTGLYYGYTF.

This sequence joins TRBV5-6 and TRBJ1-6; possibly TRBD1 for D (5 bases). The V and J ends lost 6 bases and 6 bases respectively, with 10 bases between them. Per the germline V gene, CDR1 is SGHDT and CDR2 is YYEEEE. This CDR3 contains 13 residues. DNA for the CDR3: TGTGCCAGCAACGGACACACTAATTCACCCCTCCACTTT. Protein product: CASNGHTNSPLHF.

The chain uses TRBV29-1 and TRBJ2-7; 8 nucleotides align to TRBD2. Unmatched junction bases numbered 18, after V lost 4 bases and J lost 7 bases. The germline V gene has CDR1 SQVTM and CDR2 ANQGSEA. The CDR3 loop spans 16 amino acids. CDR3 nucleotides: TGCAGCGTTGCTCAGCCCGGGGGGGGTGGGGTAGGGGAGCAGTACTTC. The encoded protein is CSVAQPGGGGVGEQYF.

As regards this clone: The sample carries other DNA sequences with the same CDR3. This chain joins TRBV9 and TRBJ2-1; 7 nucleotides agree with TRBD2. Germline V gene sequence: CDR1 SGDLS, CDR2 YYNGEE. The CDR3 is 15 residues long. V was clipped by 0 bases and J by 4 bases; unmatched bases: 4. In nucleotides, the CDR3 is TGTGCCAGCAGCGTAGGCTCGGGGGGTTACAATGAGCAGTTCTTC. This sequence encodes CASSVGSGGYNEQFF.

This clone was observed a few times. In nucleotides, the CDR3 is TGTGCCAGCAGCAACCGACAGGGGAACACTGAAGCTTTCTTT. This sequence encodes CASSNRQGNTEAFF. V gene TRBV7-9 combines with J gene TRBJ1-1, with 7 nucleotides matching TRBD1. V lost 5 bases, J lost 1 base, and 4 bases stayed unmatched. Germline V gene data show CDR1 as SEHNR and CDR2 as FQNEAQ (reference sequence). This CDR3 spans 14 amino acids.

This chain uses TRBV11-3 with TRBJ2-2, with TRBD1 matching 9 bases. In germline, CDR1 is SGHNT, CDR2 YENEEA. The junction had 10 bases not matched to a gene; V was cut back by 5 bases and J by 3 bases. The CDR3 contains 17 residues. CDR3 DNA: TGTGCCAGCAGCCCGAAAGGGACAGGGTACGACACCGGGGAGCTGTTTTTT. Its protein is CASSPKGTGYDTGELFF.

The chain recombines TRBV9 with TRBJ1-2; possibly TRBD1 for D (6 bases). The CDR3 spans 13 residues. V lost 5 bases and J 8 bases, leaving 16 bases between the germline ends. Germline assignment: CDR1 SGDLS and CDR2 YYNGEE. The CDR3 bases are TGTGCCAGCAGAGAGGGGGGGGCCCGGGGCTACACCTTC. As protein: CASREGGARGYTF.

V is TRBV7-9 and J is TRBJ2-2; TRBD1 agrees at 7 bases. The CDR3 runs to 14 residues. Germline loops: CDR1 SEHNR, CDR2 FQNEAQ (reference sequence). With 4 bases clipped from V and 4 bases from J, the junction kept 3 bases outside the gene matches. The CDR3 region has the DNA TGTGCCAGCAGCTCCTCAGGGGGCACCGGGGAGCTGTTTTTT. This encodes CASSSSGGTGELFF. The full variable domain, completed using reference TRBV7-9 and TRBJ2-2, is DTGVSQNPRHKITKRGQNVTFRCDPISEHNRLYWYRQTLGQGPEFLTYFQNEAQLEKSRLLSDRFSAERPKGSFSTLEIQRTEQGDSAMYLCASSSSGGTGELFFGEGSRLTVL.

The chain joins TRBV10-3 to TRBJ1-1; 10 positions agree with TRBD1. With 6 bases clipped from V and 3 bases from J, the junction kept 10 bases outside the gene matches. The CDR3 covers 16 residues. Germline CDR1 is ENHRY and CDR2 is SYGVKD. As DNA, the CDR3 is TGTGCCATCAGGGCGGGACAGGGGAACCGGGACACTGAAGCTTTCTTT. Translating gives CAIRAGQGNRDTEAFF.

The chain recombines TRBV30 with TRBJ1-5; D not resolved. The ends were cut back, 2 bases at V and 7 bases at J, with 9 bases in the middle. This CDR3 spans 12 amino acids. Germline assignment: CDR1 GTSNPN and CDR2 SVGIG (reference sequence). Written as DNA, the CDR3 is TGTGCCTGGAGTAGGTCGGGACAGCCCCAGCATTTT. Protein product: CAWSRSGQPQHF. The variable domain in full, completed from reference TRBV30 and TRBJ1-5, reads SQTIHQWPATLVQPVGSPLSLECTVEGTSNPNLYWYRQAAGRGLQLLFYSVGIGQISSEVPQNLSASRPQDRQFILSSKKLLLSDSGFYLCAWSRSGQPQHFGDGTRLSIL.

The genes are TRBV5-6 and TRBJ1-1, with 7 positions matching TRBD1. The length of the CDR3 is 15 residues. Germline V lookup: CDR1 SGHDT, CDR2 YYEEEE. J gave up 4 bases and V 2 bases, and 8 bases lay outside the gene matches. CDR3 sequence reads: CASSLAPTGSTEAFF. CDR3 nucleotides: TGTGCCAGCAGCTTAGCCCCGACAGGGTCCACTGAAGCTTTCTTT.

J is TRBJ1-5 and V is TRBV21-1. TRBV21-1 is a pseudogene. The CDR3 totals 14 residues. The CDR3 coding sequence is TGTGCCAGCAGCAAAGAGCGCAGTCGTCAGCCCCAGCATTTT. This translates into CASSKERSRQPQHF.

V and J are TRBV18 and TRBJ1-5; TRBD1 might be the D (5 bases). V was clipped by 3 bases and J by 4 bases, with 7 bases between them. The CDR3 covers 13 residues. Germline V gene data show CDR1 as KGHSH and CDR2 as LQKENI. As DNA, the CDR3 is TGTGCCAGCTCACCCGGACAAAATCAGCCCCAGCATTTT. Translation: CASSPGQNQPQHF.

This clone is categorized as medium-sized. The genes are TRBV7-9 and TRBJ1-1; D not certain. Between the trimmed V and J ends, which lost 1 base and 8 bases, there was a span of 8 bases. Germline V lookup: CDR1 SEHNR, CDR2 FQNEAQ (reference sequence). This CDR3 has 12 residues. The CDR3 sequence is CASSLDYEEAFF. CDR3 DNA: TGTGCCAGCAGCTTAGATTATGAGGAAGCTTTCTTT.

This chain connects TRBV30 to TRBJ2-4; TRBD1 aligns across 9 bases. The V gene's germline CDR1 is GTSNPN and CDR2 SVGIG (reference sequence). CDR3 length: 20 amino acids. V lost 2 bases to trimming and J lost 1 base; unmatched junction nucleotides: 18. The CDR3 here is CAWSLYTGTGTVRAKNIQYF. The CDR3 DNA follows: TGTGCCTGGAGTCTGTACACCGGGACAGGGACGGTGAGGGCCAAAAACATTCAGTACTTC.

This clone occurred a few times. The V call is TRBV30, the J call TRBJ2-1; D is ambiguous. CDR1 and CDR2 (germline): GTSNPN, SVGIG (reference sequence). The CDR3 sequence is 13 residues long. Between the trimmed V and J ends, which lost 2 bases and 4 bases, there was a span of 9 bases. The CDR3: CAWSPTPYNEQFF. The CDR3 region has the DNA TGTGCCTGGAGTCCCACTCCATACAATGAGCAGTTCTTC.

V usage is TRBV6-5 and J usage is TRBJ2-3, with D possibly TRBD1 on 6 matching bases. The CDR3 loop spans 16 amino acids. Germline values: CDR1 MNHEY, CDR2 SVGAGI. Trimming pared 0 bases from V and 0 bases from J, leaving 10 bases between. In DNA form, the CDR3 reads TGTGCCAGCAGTTACTCTCCAGGGGTGAGCACAGATACGCAGTATTTT. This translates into CASSYSPGVSTDTQYF.

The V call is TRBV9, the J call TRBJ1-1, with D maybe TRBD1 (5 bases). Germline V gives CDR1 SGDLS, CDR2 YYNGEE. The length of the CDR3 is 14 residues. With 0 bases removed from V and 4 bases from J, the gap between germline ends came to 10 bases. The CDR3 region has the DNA TGTGCCAGCAGCGTAGACGGGGGGATCACTGAAGCTTTCTTT. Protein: CASSVDGGITEAFF.

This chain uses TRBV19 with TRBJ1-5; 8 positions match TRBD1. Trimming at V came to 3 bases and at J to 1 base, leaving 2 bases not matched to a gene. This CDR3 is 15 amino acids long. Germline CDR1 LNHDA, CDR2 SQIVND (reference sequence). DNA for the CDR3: TGTGCCAGTAGTATGACAGGGGAAAGCAATCAGCCCCAGCATTTT. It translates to CASSMTGESNQPQHF.

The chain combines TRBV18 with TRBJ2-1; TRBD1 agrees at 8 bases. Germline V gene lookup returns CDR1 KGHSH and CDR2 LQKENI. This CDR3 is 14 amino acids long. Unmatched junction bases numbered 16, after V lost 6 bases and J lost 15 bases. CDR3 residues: CASSPGQDYRAPFF. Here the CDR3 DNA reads TGTGCCAGCTCCCCGGGACAGGATTATCGTGCTCCGTTCTTC. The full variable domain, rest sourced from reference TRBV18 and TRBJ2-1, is NAGVMQNPRHLVRRRGQEARLRCSPMKGHSHVYWYRQLPEEGLKFMVYLQKENIIDESGMPKERFSAEFPKEGPSILRIQQVVRGDSAAYFCASSPGQDYRAPFFGPGTRLTVL.

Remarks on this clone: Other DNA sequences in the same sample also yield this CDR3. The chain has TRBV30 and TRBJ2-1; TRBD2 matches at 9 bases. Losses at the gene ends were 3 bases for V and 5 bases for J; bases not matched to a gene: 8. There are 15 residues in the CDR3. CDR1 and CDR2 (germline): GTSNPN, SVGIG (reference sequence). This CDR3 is CAWRLAGGPHNEQFF. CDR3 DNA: TGTGCCTGGAGGCTGGCGGGAGGGCCTCACAATGAGCAGTTCTTC.

The CDR3 sequence: CASSIAPGREDGYTF. The CDR3 nucleotides are TGTGCCAGTAGTATAGCCCCCGGCAGGGAGGATGGCTACACCTTC. The J gene is TRBJ1-2, the V gene TRBV19, with a possible D match to TRBD1 (5 bases). Germline lookup yields CDR1 LNHDA and CDR2 SQIVND (reference sequence). CDR3 length equals 15 residues. V lost 1 base, J lost 6 bases, and 15 bases lay in between.